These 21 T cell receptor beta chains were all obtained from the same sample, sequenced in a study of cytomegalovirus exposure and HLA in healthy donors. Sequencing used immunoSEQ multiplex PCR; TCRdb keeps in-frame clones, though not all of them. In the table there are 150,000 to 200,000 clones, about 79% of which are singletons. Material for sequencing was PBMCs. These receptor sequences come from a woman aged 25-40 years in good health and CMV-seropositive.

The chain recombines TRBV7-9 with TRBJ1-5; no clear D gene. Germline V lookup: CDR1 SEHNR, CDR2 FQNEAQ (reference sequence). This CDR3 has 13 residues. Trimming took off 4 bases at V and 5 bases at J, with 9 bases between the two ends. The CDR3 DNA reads TGTGCCAGCAGCTCGTCAGCGGATCAGCCCCAGCATTTT. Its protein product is CASSSSADQPQHF. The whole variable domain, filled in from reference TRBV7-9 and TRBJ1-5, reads DTGVSQNPRHKITKRGQNVTFRCDPISEHNRLYWYRQTLGQGPEFLTYFQNEAQLEKSRLLSDRFSAERPKGSFSTLEIQRTEQGDSAMYLCASSSSADQPQHFGDGTRLSIL.

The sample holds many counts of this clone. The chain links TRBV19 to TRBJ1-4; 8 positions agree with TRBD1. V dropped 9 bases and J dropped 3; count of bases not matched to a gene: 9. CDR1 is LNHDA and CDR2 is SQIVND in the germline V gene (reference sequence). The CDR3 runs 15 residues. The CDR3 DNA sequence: TGTGCCAGCACCCTACAGGGGGATGCTAATGAAAAACTGTTTTTT. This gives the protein CASTLQGDANEKLFF.

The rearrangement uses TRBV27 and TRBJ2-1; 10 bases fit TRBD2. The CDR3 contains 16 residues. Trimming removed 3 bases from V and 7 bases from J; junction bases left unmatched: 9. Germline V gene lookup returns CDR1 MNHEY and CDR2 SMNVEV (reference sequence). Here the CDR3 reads CASSFTPSGSTNEQFF. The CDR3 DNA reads TGTGCCAGCAGTTTTACACCTAGCGGGAGCACAAATGAGCAGTTCTTC.

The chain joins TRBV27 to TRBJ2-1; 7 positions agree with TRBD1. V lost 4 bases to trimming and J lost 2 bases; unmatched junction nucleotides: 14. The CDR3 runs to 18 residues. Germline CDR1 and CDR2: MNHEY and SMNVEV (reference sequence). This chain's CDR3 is CASSSRDSIHKPYNEQFF. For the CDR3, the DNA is TGTGCCAGCAGTTCCCGGGACAGCATACACAAACCCTACAATGAGCAGTTCTTC.

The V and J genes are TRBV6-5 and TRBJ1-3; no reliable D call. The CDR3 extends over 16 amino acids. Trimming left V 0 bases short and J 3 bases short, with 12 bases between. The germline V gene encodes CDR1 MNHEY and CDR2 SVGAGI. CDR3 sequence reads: CASSYSSPVIGNTIYF. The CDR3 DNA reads TGTGCCAGCAGTTACTCCTCCCCAGTGATTGGAAACACCATATATTTT.

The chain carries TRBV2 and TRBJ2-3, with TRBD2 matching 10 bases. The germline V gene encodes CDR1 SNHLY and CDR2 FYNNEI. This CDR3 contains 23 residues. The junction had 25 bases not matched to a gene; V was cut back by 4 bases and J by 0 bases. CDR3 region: CASSVVRAGGYPNEYTSTDTQYF. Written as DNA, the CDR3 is TGTGCCAGCAGTGTGGTCCGAGCGGGAGGGTACCCCAACGAGTACACTAGCACAGATACGCAGTATTTT.

The CDR3 sequence: CASSQEVRAGSTDTQYF. The DNA of the CDR3 is TGTGCCAGCAGCCAAGAAGTACGAGCGGGTAGCACAGATACGCAGTATTTT. The chain has TRBV4-2 and TRBJ2-3; D might be TRBD2 (6 bases). V lost 0 bases and J lost 0, with 13 bases in between. This CDR3 has 17 residues. The germline V gene encodes CDR1 LGHNA and CDR2 YNFKEQ.

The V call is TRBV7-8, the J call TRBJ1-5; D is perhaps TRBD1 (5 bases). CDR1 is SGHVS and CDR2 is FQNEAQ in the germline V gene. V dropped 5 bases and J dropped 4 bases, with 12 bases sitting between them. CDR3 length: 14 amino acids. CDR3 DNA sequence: TGTGCCAGCAGCCCTGGGGCATTTAATCAGCCCCAGCATTTT. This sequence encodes CASSPGAFNQPQHF.

The CDR3 is CATLAWETQYF. The DNA for the CDR3 is TGTGCCACCCTGGCTTGGGAGACCCAGTACTTC. The chain links TRBV28 to TRBJ2-5; D gene ambiguous. Trimming removed 10 bases from V and 5 bases from J, with 11 bases in between. This CDR3 region has 11 residues. Germline values: CDR1 MDHEN, CDR2 SYDVKM. The variable domain in full, completed from reference TRBV28 and TRBJ2-5, reads DVKVTQSSRYLVKRTGEKVFLECVQDMDHENMFWYRQDPGLGLRLIYFSYDVKMKEKGDIPEGYSVSREKKERFSLILESASTNQTSMYLCATLAWETQYFGPGTRLLVL.

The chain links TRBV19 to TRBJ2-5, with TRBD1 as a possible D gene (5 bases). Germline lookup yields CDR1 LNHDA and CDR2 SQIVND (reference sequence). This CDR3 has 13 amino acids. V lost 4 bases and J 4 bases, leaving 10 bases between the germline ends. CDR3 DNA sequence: TGTGCCAGTAGTACTTTAGGGGTAGAGACCCAGTACTTC. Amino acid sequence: CASSTLGVETQYF.

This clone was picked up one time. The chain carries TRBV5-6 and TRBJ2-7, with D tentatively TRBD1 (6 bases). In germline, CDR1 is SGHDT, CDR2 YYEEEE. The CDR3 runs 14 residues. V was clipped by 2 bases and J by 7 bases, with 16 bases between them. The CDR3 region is CASSFFSRQAEQYF. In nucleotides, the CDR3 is TGTGCCAGCAGCTTTTTCTCAAGACAGGCGGAGCAGTACTTC. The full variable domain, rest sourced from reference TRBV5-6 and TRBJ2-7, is DAGVTQSPTHLIKTRGQQVTLRCSPKSGHDTVSWYQQALGQGPQFIFQYYEEEERQRGNFPDRFSGHQFPNYSSELNVNALLLGDSALYLCASSFFSRQAEQYFGPGTRLTVT.

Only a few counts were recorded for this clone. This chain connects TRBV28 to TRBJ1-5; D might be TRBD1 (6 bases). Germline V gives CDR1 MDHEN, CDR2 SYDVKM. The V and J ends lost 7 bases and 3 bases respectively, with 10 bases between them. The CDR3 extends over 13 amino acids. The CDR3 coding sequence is TGTGCCAGCACAGGGGACTACAATCAGCCCCAGCATTTT. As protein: CASTGDYNQPQHF.

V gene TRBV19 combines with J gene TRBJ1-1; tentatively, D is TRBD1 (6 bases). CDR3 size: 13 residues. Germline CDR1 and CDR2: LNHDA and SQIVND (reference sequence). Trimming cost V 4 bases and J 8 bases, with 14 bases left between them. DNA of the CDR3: TGTGCCAGTAGTACCCAGGGGAAAGACGAAGCTTTCTTT. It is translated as CASSTQGKDEAFF.

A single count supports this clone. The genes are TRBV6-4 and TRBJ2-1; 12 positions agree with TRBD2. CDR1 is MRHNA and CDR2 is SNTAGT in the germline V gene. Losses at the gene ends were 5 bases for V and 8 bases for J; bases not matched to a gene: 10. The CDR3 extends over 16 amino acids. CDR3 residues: CASSRRRLAGVDEQFF. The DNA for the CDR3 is TGTGCCAGCAGTCGAAGAAGACTAGCGGGAGTCGATGAGCAGTTCTTC.

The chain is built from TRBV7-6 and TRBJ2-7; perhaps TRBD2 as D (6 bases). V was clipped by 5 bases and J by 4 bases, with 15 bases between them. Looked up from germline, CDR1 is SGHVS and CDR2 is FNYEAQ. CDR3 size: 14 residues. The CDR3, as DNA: TGTGCCAGCAGCGTCCGAGGGACTTTATACGAGCAGTACTTC. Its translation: CASSVRGTLYEQYF. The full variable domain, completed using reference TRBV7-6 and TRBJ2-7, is GAGVSQSPRYKVTKRGQDVALRCDPISGHVSLYWYRQALGQGPEFLTYFNYEAQQDKSGLPNDRFSAERPEGSISTLTIQRTEQRDSAMYRCASSVRGTLYEQYFGPGTRLTVT.

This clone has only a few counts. In DNA, the CDR3 is TGTGCCTGGAGTGCGCCAGGGGGAGATGGCTACACCTTC. It yields the protein CAWSAPGGDGYTF. The chain uses TRBV30 and TRBJ1-2; 7 nucleotides line up with TRBD1. In germline, CDR1 is GTSNPN, CDR2 SVGIG (reference sequence). CDR3 length: 13 amino acids. The V and J ends lost 1 base and 6 bases, in that order; junction bases with no gene match: 5.

The CDR3 loop reads CASSYRLPSGANVLTF. The CDR3 bases are TGTGCCAGCAGTTACCGACTCCCCTCTGGGGCCAACGTCCTGACTTTC. The chain links TRBV6-5 to TRBJ2-6, with unresolved D. This CDR3 has 16 residues. The germline gives CDR1 MNHEY, CDR2 SVGAGI. Trimming took off 2 bases at V and 0 bases at J, with 8 bases between the two ends.

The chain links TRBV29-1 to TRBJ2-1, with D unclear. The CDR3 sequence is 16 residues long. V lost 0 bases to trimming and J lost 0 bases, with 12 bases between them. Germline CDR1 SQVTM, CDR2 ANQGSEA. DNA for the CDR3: TGCAGCGTTGAAGATCGTCGAAGCACCTCCTACAATGAGCAGTTCTTC. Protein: CSVEDRRSTSYNEQFF.

For the CDR3, the DNA is TGTGCCAGCAGCCCTAGGGGGGGGTCTGGAAACACCATATATTTT. Translation: CASSPRGGSGNTIYF. The chain has TRBV9 and TRBJ1-3; D might be TRBD1 (6 bases). CDR1 SGDLS and CDR2 YYNGEE come from the germline V gene. The CDR3 is made up of 15 amino acids. Trimming cost V 4 bases and J 1 base, with 12 bases left between them.

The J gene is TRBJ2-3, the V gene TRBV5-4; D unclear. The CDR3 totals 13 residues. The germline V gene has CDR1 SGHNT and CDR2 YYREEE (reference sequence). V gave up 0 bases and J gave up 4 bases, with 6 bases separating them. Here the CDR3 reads CASSLDRADTQYF. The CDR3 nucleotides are TGTGCCAGCAGCTTGGACCGGGCAGATACGCAGTATTTT.

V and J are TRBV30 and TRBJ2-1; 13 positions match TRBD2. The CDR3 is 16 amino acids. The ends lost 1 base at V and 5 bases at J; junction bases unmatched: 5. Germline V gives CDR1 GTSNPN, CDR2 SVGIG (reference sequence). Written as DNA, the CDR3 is TGTGCCTGGAGTGGACTCGGGACTAGCGGGAACAATGAGCAGTTCTTC. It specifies CAWSGLGTSGNNEQFF.